A single sample gave rise to the 6 T cell receptor beta chains below, sequenced in a study of cytomegalovirus exposure and HLA in healthy donors. PCR used 60 Vbeta primers and 13 Jbeta primers. Using immunoSEQ multiplex PCR, the repertoire was profiled, and TCRdb retains in-frame clones only, with some absent. The table records 170,000 or so clones, around 82% of them present only once. Sample: PBMCs. The receptors derive from a man aged 55-75 years in good health and CMV-seronegative.

The V gene is TRBV7-9, the J gene TRBJ2-3, with TRBD1 matching over 7 bases. Germline V gives CDR1 SEHNR, CDR2 FQNEAQ (reference sequence). V shed 2 bases and J 3 bases; nucleotides not matched to a gene: 5. The CDR3 extends over 15 amino acids. In DNA form, the CDR3 reads TGTGCCAGCAGCTTAATAGGGACAGTTACAGATACGCAGTATTTT. Its translation is CASSLIGTVTDTQYF.

The chain uses TRBV29-1 and TRBJ1-2; TRBD1 might be the D (5 bases). The germline CDR1 and CDR2 sequences are SQVTM and ANQGSEA. This CDR3 region has 11 residues. V was shortened by 7 bases and J by 5 bases, with 11 bases between the two germline ends. CDR3 amino acids: CSALEGYGYTF. Written as DNA, the CDR3 is TGCAGCGCCTTGGAGGGGTATGGCTACACCTTC.

Points on this clone: Sequence at one end of the junction differs from germline and may be a read error. The chain uses TRBV18 and TRBJ1-2; 10 bases are a match to TRBD1. Germline loops: CDR1 KGHSH, CDR2 LQKENI. The CDR3 runs to 14 residues. CDR3 nucleotide sequence: TGTGCCAGCTCACGAGGACAGGGGGACTATGGCTACCCCTTC. Protein sequence: CASSRGQGDYGYPF.

The chain employs TRBV9 and TRBJ2-3; TRBD1 matches at 12 bases. Per germline, CDR1 SGDLS and CDR2 YYNGEE. This CDR3 comprises 19 residues. The V gene end was trimmed by 3 bases and the J gene end by 0 bases; junction bases not matched to a gene: 11. The CDR3 loop reads CASSAMGQGAAASTDTQYF. CDR3 DNA: TGTGCCAGCAGCGCCATGGGACAGGGGGCCGCGGCTAGCACAGATACGCAGTATTTT.

The V call is TRBV27, the J call TRBJ2-5, with a tentative D call TRBD1 (6 bases). This CDR3 has 16 residues. Germline CDR1 is MNHEY and CDR2 is SMNVEV (reference sequence). V was clipped by 6 bases and J by 5 bases, with 22 bases between them. The CDR3 region has the DNA TGTGCCAGCAGCCTTGGAAACAGGGTTTCAGAGGAGACCCAGTACTTC. Its protein product is CASSLGNRVSEETQYF.

The chain couples TRBV5-1 to TRBJ2-7; 9 bases fit TRBD2. There are 17 residues in the CDR3. Germline V lookup: CDR1 SGHRS, CDR2 YFSETQ. V was pared by 6 bases and J by 1 base, with 14 bases of the junction left unmatched. The CDR3 protein is CASTNCRASGTSYEQYF. The CDR3 DNA sequence: TGCGCCAGCACCAACTGCCGGGCTAGCGGGACTTCCTACGAGCAGTACTTC.